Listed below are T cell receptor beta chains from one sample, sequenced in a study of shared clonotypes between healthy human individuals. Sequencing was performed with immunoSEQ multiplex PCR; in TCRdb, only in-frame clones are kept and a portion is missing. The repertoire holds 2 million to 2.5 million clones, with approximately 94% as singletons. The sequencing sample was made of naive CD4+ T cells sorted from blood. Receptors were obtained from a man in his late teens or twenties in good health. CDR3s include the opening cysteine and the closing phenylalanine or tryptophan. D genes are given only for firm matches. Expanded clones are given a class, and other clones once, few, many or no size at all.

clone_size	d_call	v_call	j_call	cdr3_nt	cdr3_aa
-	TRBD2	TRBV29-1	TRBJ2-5	TGCAGCGTTCTTTTGGGGACTAGCGGGGGGGTAGTTGAGACCCAGTACTTC	CSVLLGTSGGVVETQYF
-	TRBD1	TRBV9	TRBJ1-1	TGTGCCAGCAGCTTTGGGACAGGGGGAATCACTGAAGCTTTCTTT	CASSFGTGGITEAFF
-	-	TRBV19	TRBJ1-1	TGTGCCAGCCTTCCGAGGGCAACCACTGAAGCTTTCTTT	CASLPRATTEAFF
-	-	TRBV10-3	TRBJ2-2	TGTGCCATACGGACTCCTAACACCGGGGAGCTGTTTTTT	CAIRTPNTGELFF
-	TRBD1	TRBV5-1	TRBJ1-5	TGCGCCAGCAGCCCCACAGGGGGTATAGAGCCCCAGCATTTT	CASSPTGGIEPQHF
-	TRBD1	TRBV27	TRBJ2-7	TGTGCCAGCAGTTTACACAGGGGCGCCTACGAGCAGTACTTC	CASSLHRGAYEQYF
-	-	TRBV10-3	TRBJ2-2	TGTGCCACGCGAGGGGGGACGACGAACACCGGGGAGCTGTTTTTT	CATRGGTTNTGELFF
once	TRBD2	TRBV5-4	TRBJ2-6	TGTGCCAGCAGCTCCGACAATGGAGCGGGGGCCCTTTTC	CASSSDNGAGALF
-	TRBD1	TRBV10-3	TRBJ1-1	TGTGCCATCAGTGCCGGGACAGGGAACACTGAAGCTTTCTTT	CAISAGTGNTEAFF
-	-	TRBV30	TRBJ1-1	TGTGCCTGGAAACACTACATGAACACTGAAGCTTTCTTT	CAWKHYMNTEAFF
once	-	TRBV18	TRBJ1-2	TGTGCCAGCTCACCGATAGGAGGGGTTGGCTACACCTTC	CASSPIGGVGYTF
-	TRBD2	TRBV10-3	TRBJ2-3	TGTGCCATTGCTAGCGGGAGCACAGATACGCAGTATTTT	CAIASGSTDTQYF
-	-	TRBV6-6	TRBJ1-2	TGTGCCAGCAGTTTTGTCGGCGGAGACTATGGCTACACCTTC	CASSFVGGDYGYTF
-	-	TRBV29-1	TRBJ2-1	TGCAGCGTTGTTTTATTCTCCTACAATGAGCAGTTCTTC	CSVVLFSYNEQFF
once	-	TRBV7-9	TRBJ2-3	TGTGCCAGCACCTCAGAGGGCGCAGATACGCAGTATTTT	CASTSEGADTQYF
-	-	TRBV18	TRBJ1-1	TGTGCCAGCTCACCCCAGCCCGTCACTGAAGCTTTCTTT	CASSPQPVTEAFF
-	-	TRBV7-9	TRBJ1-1	TGTGCCAGCAGCTTAGGTGAAGTGAACACTGAAGCTTTCTTT	CASSLGEVNTEAFF
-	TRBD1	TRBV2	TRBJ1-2	TGTGCCAGCAGTGACAGGGGGCTAGCCAATGGCTACACCTTC	CASSDRGLANGYTF
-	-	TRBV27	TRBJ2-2	TGTGCCACCGCCCAAATCGCTCGGACCGGGGAGCTGTTTTTT	CATAQIARTGELFF
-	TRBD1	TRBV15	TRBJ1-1	TGTGCCACCAGCCCCGGGACAGGGCATAACACTGAAGCTTTCTTT	CATSPGTGHNTEAFF
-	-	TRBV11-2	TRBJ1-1	TGTGCCAGCGTTTTGGGGGCAGGGGCGATGAACACTGAAGCTTTCTTT	CASVLGAGAMNTEAFF
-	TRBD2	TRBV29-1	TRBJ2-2	TGCAGCGTTGAAGTATTAGCGGGATGGGGCACCGGGGAGCTGTTTTTT	CSVEVLAGWGTGELFF
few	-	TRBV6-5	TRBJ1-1	TGTGCCAGCAGTTACGACAGATTGAACACTGAAGCTTTCTTT	CASSYDRLNTEAFF
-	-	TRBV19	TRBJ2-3	TGTGCCAGTAGTCAAGGGGGCACAGATACGCAGTATTTT	CASSQGGTDTQYF
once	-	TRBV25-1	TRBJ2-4	TGTGCCAGCAGTGAACTCCGGGTGGGGGGAAACATTCAGTACTTC	CASSELRVGGNIQYF
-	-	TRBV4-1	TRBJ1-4	TGCGCCAGCAGCCAAGAGGCTGCAACTAATGAAAAACTGTTTTTT	CASSQEAATNEKLFF
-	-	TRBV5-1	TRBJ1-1	TGCGCCAGCACGGATAAGACAGCTCCGAACACTGAAGCTTTCTTT	CASTDKTAPNTEAFF
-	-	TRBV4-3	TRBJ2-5	TGCGCCAGCAGCCAAGACTGGCTCAAGACCCAGTACTTC	CASSQDWLKTQYF
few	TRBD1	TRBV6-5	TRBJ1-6	TGTGCCAGCAGGACAGGGTATAATTCACCCCTCCACTTT	CASRTGYNSPLHF
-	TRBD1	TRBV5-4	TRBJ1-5	TGTGCCAGCAGAAAAGACAGGGAGCCCCAGCATTTT	CASRKDREPQHF
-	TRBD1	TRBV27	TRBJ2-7	TGTGCCAGCAGTTTAACAGGGGGCGCAACCTACGAGCAGTACTTC	CASSLTGGATYEQYF
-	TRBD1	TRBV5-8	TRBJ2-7	TGTGCCAGCAGCTTCGGGACAGACTACGAGCAGTACTTC	CASSFGTDYEQYF
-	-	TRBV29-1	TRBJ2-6	TGCAGCGTTGAAGCCGCAGCCGGCAGCTCTGGGGCCAACGTCCTGACTTTC	CSVEAAAGSSGANVLTF
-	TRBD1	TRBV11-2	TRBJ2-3	TGTGCCAGCAGCCCGCCGCCGGGACAGCCATATTTT	CASSPPPGQPYF
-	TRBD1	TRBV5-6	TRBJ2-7	TGTGCCAGCAGCTTGAACAGGGGGCAGTACGAGCAGTACTTC	CASSLNRGQYEQYF
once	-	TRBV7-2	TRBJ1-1	TGTGCCAGCAGCCGAGGACACCTGAACACTGAAGCTTTCTTT	CASSRGHLNTEAFF
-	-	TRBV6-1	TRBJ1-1	TGTGCCAGCAGTGAAACCGGGATGAACACTGAAGCTTTCTTT	CASSETGMNTEAFF
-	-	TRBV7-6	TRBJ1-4	TGTGCCAGCAGACAGGGTGAAAAACTGTTTTTT	CASRQGEKLFF
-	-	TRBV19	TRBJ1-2	TGTGCCAGTAGTACTATCTTAGGACAGACTAACTATGGCTACACCTTC	CASSTILGQTNYGYTF
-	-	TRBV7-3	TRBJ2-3	TGTGCCAGCAGCGGGGCCAGCACAGATACGCAGTATTTT	CASSGASTDTQYF
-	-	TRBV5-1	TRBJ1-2	TGCGCCAGCAGCCGACAGGTTGTTAGTGGGGGCTACACCTTC	CASSRQVVSGGYTF
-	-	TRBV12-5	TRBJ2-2	TGTGCTAGTGGCCCGGGACATTCGAACACCGGGGAGCTGTTTTTT	CASGPGHSNTGELFF
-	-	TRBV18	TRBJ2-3	TGTGCCAGCTCACCACCTGTTCCAGATACGCAGTATTTT	CASSPPVPDTQYF
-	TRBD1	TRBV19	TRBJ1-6	TGTGCCAGTAGGCCGGGACAGTACTATAATTCACCCCTCCACTTT	CASRPGQYYNSPLHF
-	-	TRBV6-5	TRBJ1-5	TGTGCCAGCAGTTACGCCGCGACGGCAGATCAGCCCCAGCATTTT	CASSYAATADQPQHF
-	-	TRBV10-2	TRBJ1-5	TGCGCCAGCAGTGTGGGGGAAAATCAGCCCCAGCATTTT	CASSVGENQPQHF
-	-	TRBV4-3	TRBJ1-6	TGCGCCAGCAGCCAAGAGGAAGGATCCAATTCACCCCTCCACTTT	CASSQEEGSNSPLHF
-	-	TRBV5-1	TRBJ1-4	TGCGCCAGCAGCTTGGCTGGGAGTCCTAATGAAAAACTGTTTTTT	CASSLAGSPNEKLFF
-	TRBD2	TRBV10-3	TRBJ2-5	TGTGCCACCGCGGGAGGGTACCAAGAGACCCAGTACTTC	CATAGGYQETQYF
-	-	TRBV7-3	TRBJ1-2	TGTGCCAGCAGCTTAAAGTTGTCAGGGCCCGATGGCTACACCTTC	CASSLKLSGPDGYTF
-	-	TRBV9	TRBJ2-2	TGTGCCAGCAGCCTCTCTCTCGGGGGGGAGCTGTTTTTT	CASSLSLGGELFF
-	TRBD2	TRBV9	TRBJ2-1	TGTGCCAGCAGCGTAGCTGCGCGGGGGACCTACAATGAGCAGTTCTTC	CASSVAARGTYNEQFF
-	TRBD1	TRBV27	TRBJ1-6	TGTGCCAGCACCCGGACAGGGTCACTTTATAATTCACCCCTCCACTTT	CASTRTGSLYNSPLHF
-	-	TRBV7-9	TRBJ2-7	TGTGCCAGCAGCTTAGACAGAGAGGAATCGGAGCAGTACTTC	CASSLDREESEQYF
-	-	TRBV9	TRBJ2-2	TGTGCCAGCAGCGTCGTCGATATAACTAACAGGGTTAGGGACACCGGGGAGCTGTTTTTT	CASSVVDITNRVRDTGELFF